This TCR beta chain came from a study of molecular identifiers for immune sequencing clone quantification. The CDR3 length is 14 residues. V was cut by 3 bases and J by 1 base, with 6 bases left in between. The germline CDR1 and CDR2 sequences are SEHNR and FQNEAQ (reference sequence). Each CDR3 protein gets one entry after TCRdb re-called the PCR reads with MiXCR. Of about half a million distinct CDR3 sequences listed, 25% are singletons. V and J are TRBV7-9 and TRBJ2-2; D gene unclear. The TCR sequence derives from a human donor in good health. Some libraries in this study had Jurkat cell RNA spiked in. Sequencing was performed on naive CD8+ T cells from blood, with Jurkat cell RNA spiked in. As for subset: FACS-sorted CD8+CD4-CCR7+CD45RA+ naive T cells. The DNA for the CDR3 is TGTGCCAGCAGCTTTGCAGGGAACACCGGGGAGCTGTTTTTT. The encoded protein is CASSFAGNTGELFF.